The 8 T cell receptor beta chains below were found in one sample sequenced in a study of blood T cell repertoires in COVID-19. TCRdb keeps only in-frame clones here, not all; method: immunoSEQ multiplex PCR. The sample contains under 200,000 clones, roughly 80% of which appear only once. Sequencing used peripheral blood. The receptors stem from an older man with acute or convalescent COVID-19.

V and J are TRBV6-4 and TRBJ2-7, with 8 bases that match TRBD1. Unmatched junction bases numbered 4, after V lost 3 bases and J lost 6 bases. The CDR3 has 13 amino acids. Germline loops: CDR1 MRHNA, CDR2 SNTAGT. Here the CDR3 reads CASSETRGLEQYF. The CDR3 DNA reads as TGTGCCAGCAGTGAAACCAGGGGGCTCGAGCAGTACTTC.

The V call is TRBV7-6, the J call TRBJ2-1; D gene uncertain. The CDR3 is made up of 15 amino acids. The V gene lost 5 bases and the J gene lost 2 bases, with 13 bases spanning the gap. Per germline, CDR1 SGHVS and CDR2 FNYEAQ. CDR3 bases: TGTGCCAGCAGCCCCCCTCGCGGAGCCTACAATGAGCAGTTCTTC. It yields the protein CASSPPRGAYNEQFF.

This clone was counted only a few times. V gene TRBV5-6 combines with J gene TRBJ2-7, with D perhaps TRBD1 (6 bases). Per the germline V gene, CDR1 is SGHDT and CDR2 is YYEEEE. V lost 4 bases, J lost 2 bases, and 16 bases lay in between. CDR3 length equals 15 residues. Here the CDR3 DNA reads TGTGCCAGCAGCCTTATTTGGACAGCAACCTACGAGCAGTACTTC. This translates into CASSLIWTATYEQYF.

The chain has TRBV6-5 and TRBJ1-3; D may be TRBD1 (6 bases). Germline lookup yields CDR1 MNHEY and CDR2 SVGAGI. V gave up 6 bases and J gave up 0 bases, with 12 bases separating them. This CDR3 is built from 15 residues. The chain's CDR3 is CASRRKQGSGNTIYF. CDR3 nucleotide sequence: TGTGCCAGCAGGAGAAAACAGGGCTCTGGAAACACCATATATTTT.

The chain has TRBV9 and TRBJ2-1; no clear D gene. The germline CDR1 and CDR2 sequences are SGDLS and YYNGEE. Trimming removed 0 bases from V and 5 bases from J, with 15 bases in between. CDR3 length: 16 amino acids. CDR3 residues: CASSVVVSAGNNEQFF. In nucleotides, the CDR3 is TGTGCCAGCAGCGTAGTGGTCTCTGCCGGTAACAATGAGCAGTTCTTC. The full variable domain, in which reference TRBV9 and TRBJ2-1 provide the parts outside the CDR3, is DSGVTQTPKHLITATGQRVTLRCSPRSGDLSVYWYQQSLDQGLQFLIQYYNGEERAKGNILERFSAQQFPDLHSELNLSSLELGDSALYFCASSVVVSAGNNEQFFGPGTRLTVL.

The gene calls are TRBV2 and TRBJ1-6; 8 bases fit TRBD1. The CDR3 sequence is 14 residues long. Germline V CDR1 and CDR2: SNHLY, FYNNEI. V lost 3 bases, J lost 7 bases, and 2 bases stayed unmatched. The CDR3 region has the DNA TGTGCCAGCAGTGAGGGACAGGTGAATTCACCCCTCCACTTT. This translates into CASSEGQVNSPLHF. Based on the CDR3 plus reference TRBV2 and TRBJ1-6, the full variable domain is EPEVTQTPSHQVTQMGQEVILRCVPISNHLYFYWYRQILGQKVEFLVSFYNNEISEKSEIFDDQFSVERPDGSNFTLKIRSTKLEDSAMYFCASSEGQVNSPLHFGNGTRLTVT.

The genes are TRBV6-5 and TRBJ1-2; no clear D gene. V lost 0 bases, J lost 6 bases, and 11 bases lay in between. CDR1 MNHEY and CDR2 SVGAGI come from the germline V gene. The CDR3 is 14 amino acids. CDR3 DNA: TGTGCCAGCAGTTACTCGATGCCCGGGAATGGCTACACCTTC. Its translation: CASSYSMPGNGYTF.

This clone came up once. The rearrangement joins TRBV4-3 to TRBJ2-5, with D possibly TRBD2 on 5 matching bases. V was pared by 8 bases and J by 0 bases, with 13 bases between. From germline, CDR1 is LGHNA and CDR2 YSLEER. The CDR3 loop spans 14 amino acids. In DNA form, the CDR3 reads TGCGCCAGCGCCAAGACTACCGACCAAGAGACCCAGTACTTC. This translates into CASAKTTDQETQYF.